Reported below is one T cell receptor (beta chain). V gave up 1 base and J gave up 4 bases; unmatched junction bases: 7. The CDR3 length is 17 residues. Germline CDR1 reads SGHAT; CDR2 reads FQNNGV. This entry belongs to a study of blood T cell repertoires in COVID-19. Authors' analysis steps: Cell counts per sample came from amplifying reference gene primers. Sequencing used immunoSEQ multiplex PCR; TCRdb keeps in-frame clones, though not all of them. The DNA gave D and trimming, while V, J and clone size come from that table. The table records roughly 220,000 clones, approximately 84% of them present only once.

The material sequenced was PBMCs or T cells enriched from blood (not recorded which). V is TRBV11-2 and J is TRBJ1-1; 12 positions agree with TRBD1. This receptor was identified in a middle-aged man who had recovered from COVID-19. The CDR3 DNA reads as TGTGCCAGCAGCTTAGCCGGGACAGGGGGCGTTGGCACTGAAGCTTTCTTT. Translated, it gives CASSLAGTGGVGTEAFF.